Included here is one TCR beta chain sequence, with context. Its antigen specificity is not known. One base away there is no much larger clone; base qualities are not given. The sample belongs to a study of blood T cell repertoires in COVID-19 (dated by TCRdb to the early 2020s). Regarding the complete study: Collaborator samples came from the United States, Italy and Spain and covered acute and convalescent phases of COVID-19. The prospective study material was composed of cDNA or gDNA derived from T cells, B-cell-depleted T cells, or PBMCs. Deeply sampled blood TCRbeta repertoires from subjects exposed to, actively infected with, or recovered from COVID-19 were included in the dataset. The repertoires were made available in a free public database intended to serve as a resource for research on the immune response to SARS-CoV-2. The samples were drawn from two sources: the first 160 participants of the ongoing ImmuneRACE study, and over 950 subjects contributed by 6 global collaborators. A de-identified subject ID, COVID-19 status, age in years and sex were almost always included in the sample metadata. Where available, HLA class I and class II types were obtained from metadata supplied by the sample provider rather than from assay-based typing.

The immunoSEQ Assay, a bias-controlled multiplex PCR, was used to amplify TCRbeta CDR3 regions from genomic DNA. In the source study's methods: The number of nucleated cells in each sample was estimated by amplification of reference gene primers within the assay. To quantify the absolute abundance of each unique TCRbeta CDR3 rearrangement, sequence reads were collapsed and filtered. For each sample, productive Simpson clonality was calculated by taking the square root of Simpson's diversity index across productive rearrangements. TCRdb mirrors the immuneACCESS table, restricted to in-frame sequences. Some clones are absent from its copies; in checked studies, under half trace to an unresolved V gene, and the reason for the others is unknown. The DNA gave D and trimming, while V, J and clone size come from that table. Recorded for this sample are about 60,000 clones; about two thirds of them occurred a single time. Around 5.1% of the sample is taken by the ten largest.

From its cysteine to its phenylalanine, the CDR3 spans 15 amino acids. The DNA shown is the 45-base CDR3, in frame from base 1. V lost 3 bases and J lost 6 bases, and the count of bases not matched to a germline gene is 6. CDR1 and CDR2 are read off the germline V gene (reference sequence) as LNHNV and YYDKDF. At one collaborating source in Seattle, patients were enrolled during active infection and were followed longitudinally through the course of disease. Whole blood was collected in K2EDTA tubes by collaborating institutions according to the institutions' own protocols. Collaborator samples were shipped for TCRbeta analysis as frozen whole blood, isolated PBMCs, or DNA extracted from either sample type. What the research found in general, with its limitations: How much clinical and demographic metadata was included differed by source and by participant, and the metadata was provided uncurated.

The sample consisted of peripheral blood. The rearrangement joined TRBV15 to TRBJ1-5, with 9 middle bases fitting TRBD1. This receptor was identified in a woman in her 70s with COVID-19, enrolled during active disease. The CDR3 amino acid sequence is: CATSSRDRVTQPQHF. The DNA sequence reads TGTGCCACCAGCAGCCGGGACAGGGTTACTCAGCCCCAGCATTTT.